Below are 24 T cell receptor beta chains sequenced from a single sample in a study of brain T cells in children with intractable seizures. The table came from immunoSEQ multiplex PCR; TCRdb's copy has only in-frame clones and leaves some out. The sample lists about 41,000 clones, more than 80% occurring once. The sequencing here drew on peripheral blood, taken at surgery. These receptors were taken from a girl aged 2 to 10 with tuberous sclerosis and intractable seizures.

The chain is built from TRBV6-6 and TRBJ1-2; D call uncertain. The CDR3 length is 15 residues. Germline CDR1 MNHNY, CDR2 SVGAGI (reference sequence). Trimming shortened V by 6 bases and J by 1 base, and 15 bases separated the two germline ends. CDR3 loop: CASSPSLGDNYGYTF. The CDR3 DNA follows: TGTGCCAGCAGCCCATCCTTAGGTGATAACTATGGCTACACCTTC.

The chain couples TRBV5-1 to TRBJ1-1; TRBD1 matches 8 bases. Trimming cost V 3 bases and J 3 bases; bases outside gene matches: 7. In germline, CDR1 is SGHRS, CDR2 YFSETQ. CDR3 length: 15 residues. The CDR3 DNA is TGCGCCAGCAGCTCACGACAGGGGAGGGACACTGAAGCTTTCTTT. Protein: CASSSRQGRDTEAFF.

V is TRBV30 and J is TRBJ1-5; perhaps TRBD1 as D (5 bases). CDR1 is GTSNPN and CDR2 is SVGIG in the germline V gene (reference sequence). V was shortened by 0 bases and J by 1 base, with 7 bases between the two germline ends. The CDR3 consists of 14 residues. For the CDR3, the DNA is TGTGCCTGGAGTGTCGGGGGAAGCAATCAGCCCCAGCATTTT. Translated: CAWSVGGSNQPQHF.

V and J are TRBV7-8 and TRBJ2-2, with D maybe TRBD2 (5 bases). In germline, CDR1 is SGHVS, CDR2 FQNEAQ. V lost 5 bases, J lost 7 bases, and 11 bases lay in between. The CDR3 loop spans 13 amino acids. CDR3 nucleotide sequence: TGTGCCAGCAGCACTAGGTCGAGCGGGGAGCTGTTTTTT. It is translated as CASSTRSSGELFF.

V is TRBV7-6 and J is TRBJ1-4, with 9 bases fitting TRBD1. This CDR3 is 16 amino acids long. Germline CDR1 SGHVS, CDR2 FNYEAQ. V gave up 5 bases and J gave up 7 bases; unmatched junction bases: 11. The CDR3 here is CASSPRGTGSSEKLFF. CDR3 nucleotide sequence: TGTGCCAGCAGCCCGCGGGGGACAGGGTCCAGTGAAAAACTGTTTTTT.

The rearrangement links TRBV5-4 to TRBJ2-3; 14 bases fit TRBD2. V trimming: 3 bases; J trimming: 7 bases; junction bases outside the gene matches: 10. The CDR3 has 17 amino acids. Germline V gene sequence: CDR1 SGHNT, CDR2 YYREEE (reference sequence). Here the CDR3 reads CASSSGTSGGHHNTQYF. The CDR3, as DNA: TGTGCCAGCAGCTCAGGGACTAGCGGGGGACATCATAATACGCAGTATTTT. The whole variable domain, filled in from reference TRBV5-4 and TRBJ2-3, reads ETGVTQSPTHLIKTRGQQVTLRCSSQSGHNTVSWYQQALGQGPQFIFQYYREEENGRGNFPPRFSGLQFPNYSSELNVNALELDDSALYLCASSSGTSGGHHNTQYFGPGTRLTVL.

This chain joins TRBV19 and TRBJ2-7; D might be TRBD1 or TRBD2, each matching 6 bases. CDR1 and CDR2 (germline): LNHDA, SQIVND (reference sequence). V shed 1 base and J shed 7 bases, with 20 bases lying between them. This CDR3 region has 16 residues. CDR3 in amino acids: CASSIAGVGGQGEQYF. The CDR3 DNA reads as TGTGCCAGTAGTATAGCGGGTGTCGGGGGCCAGGGGGAGCAGTACTTC.

This clone was detected only a few times. J is TRBJ1-5 and V is TRBV19, with D possibly matching TRBD1 (6 bases). Between the trimmed V and J ends, which lost 1 base and 6 bases, there was a span of 16 bases. The CDR3 runs to 16 residues. The germline CDR1 and CDR2 sequences are LNHDA and SQIVND (reference sequence). CDR3 in amino acids: CASSIGIGGLGQPQHF. As DNA, the CDR3 is TGTGCCAGTAGTATAGGTATCGGGGGGCTCGGTCAGCCCCAGCATTTT.

The chain has TRBV13 and TRBJ2-7; D is undetermined. The CDR3 loop spans 20 amino acids. Trimming pared 0 bases from V and 2 bases from J, leaving 26 bases between. Germline V gene lookup returns CDR1 PRHDT and CDR2 FYEKMQ (reference sequence). Here the CDR3 DNA reads TGTGCCAGCAGCTTAGGCCTAATCTTCGGCACCGCAGGCGAACCCTACGAGCAGTACTTC. Encoded protein: CASSLGLIFGTAGEPYEQYF.

This clone was seen a single time. V is TRBV11-1 and J is TRBJ2-7; D tentatively fits TRBD1 or TRBD2 (5 bases each). From germline, CDR1 is SGHAT and CDR2 FQDESV (reference sequence). The CDR3 sequence is 14 residues long. Trimming left V 2 bases short and J 2 bases short, with 10 bases between. CDR3 coding DNA: TGTGCCAGCAGCTTAAGGCCGGGGCCCTACGAGCAGTACGTC. As protein: CASSLRPGPYEQYV.

This clone was found once. The chain uses TRBV4-2 and TRBJ2-5, with 12 bases lining up with TRBD2. V shed 2 bases, J shed 0 bases, and the junction held 7 bases outside the gene matches. Germline values: CDR1 LGHNA, CDR2 YNFKEQ. CDR3 length: 18 residues. CDR3 nucleotides: TGTGCCAGCAGCCAAAGACTAGCGGGAGATGAAGACCAAGAGACCCAGTACTTC. Amino acids: CASSQRLAGDEDQETQYF.

The chain has TRBV5-1 and TRBJ2-3, with D perhaps being TRBD1 or TRBD2 (5 bases each). The germline CDR1 and CDR2 sequences are SGHRS and YFSETQ. Trimming removed 1 base from V and 0 bases from J, with 15 bases in between. The CDR3 consists of 17 residues. The CDR3 DNA follows: TGCGCCAGCAGCTTGTATGAGGGACGGATCAGCACAGATACGCAGTATTTT. The encoded protein is CASSLYEGRISTDTQYF.

The chain is built from TRBV7-2 and TRBJ2-6, with TRBD1 identical over 7 bases. This CDR3 region has 19 residues. Germline CDR1 is SGHTA and CDR2 is FQGNSA. Germline trimming cut 1 base from V and 1 base from J; bases unmatched to any gene: 10. The CDR3 sequence is CASSLEPGQMNSGANVLTF. In nucleotides, the CDR3 is TGTGCCAGCAGCTTAGAACCGGGACAGATGAATTCTGGGGCCAACGTCCTGACTTTC.

The chain links TRBV29-1 to TRBJ2-3, with D perhaps matching TRBD1 or TRBD2 (5 bases each). Trimming removed 7 bases at V and 2 bases at J, with 16 bases between. The CDR3 contains 14 residues. The V gene's germline CDR1 is SQVTM and CDR2 ANQGSEA. The CDR3 DNA follows: TGCAGCGGGGTAGGCAGGGACCTCACAGATACGCAGTATTTT. Translating gives CSGVGRDLTDTQYF.

This sequence joins TRBV9 and TRBJ1-4; tentatively, D is TRBD1 (5 bases). CDR1 is SGDLS, CDR2 YYNGEE, per germline. The CDR3 sequence is 15 residues long. Trimming shortened V by 0 bases and J by 8 bases, and 14 bases separated the two germline ends. CDR3 loop: CASSVGTPQREKLFF. The CDR3 DNA reads TGTGCCAGCAGCGTAGGGACACCCCAACGGGAAAAACTGTTTTTT.

In its sample, this clone was seen once. V usage is TRBV9 and J usage is TRBJ1-3; TRBD1 might be the D (5 bases). The length of the CDR3 is 15 residues. V shed 3 bases and J shed 0 bases, with 10 bases lying between them. Germline-derived CDR1 and CDR2 are SGDLS and YYNGEE. CDR3 amino acids: CASSGRTSSGNTIYF. DNA for the CDR3: TGTGCCAGCAGCGGGAGGACATCCTCTGGAAACACCATATATTTT. Full variable domain (outside the CDR3, taken from reference TRBV9 and TRBJ1-3): DSGVTQTPKHLITATGQRVTLRCSPRSGDLSVYWYQQSLDQGLQFLIQYYNGEERAKGNILERFSAQQFPDLHSELNLSSLELGDSALYFCASSGRTSSGNTIYFGEGSWLTVV.

The gene calls are TRBV11-3 and TRBJ1-3, with D unresolved. There are 14 residues in the CDR3. Trimming cost V 1 base and J 4 bases, with 8 bases left between them. Looked up from germline, CDR1 is SGHNT and CDR2 is YENEEA. The DNA of the CDR3 is TGTGCCAGCAGCTTAGGCGGCACCGGAAACACCATATATTTT. Translating it yields CASSLGGTGNTIYF.

The rearrangement links TRBV2 to TRBJ2-5; TRBD1 matches at 7 bases. J lost 5 bases, V lost 2 bases, and 11 bases had no gene match. The CDR3 is 16 residues long. Looked up from germline, CDR1 is SNHLY and CDR2 is FYNNEI. CDR3 nucleotides: TGTGCCAGCAGTGAACCGCTATCTACAGGGGCCGAGACCCAGTACTTC. This gives the protein CASSEPLSTGAETQYF.

Notes on this clone: One junction end does not reproduce the germline sequence, and a read error may be involved. The chain combines TRBV3-1 (or the pseudogene TRBV3-2) with TRBJ2-7; 9 positions match TRBD2. CDR1 LGHDT and CDR2 YNNKEL come from the germline V gene (reference sequence). The CDR3 has 15 amino acids. CDR3 amino acids: CASSQASLAGRVLNF. The CDR3, as DNA: TGTGCCAGCAGCCAAGCGTCCCTAGCGGGGAGAGTTTTGAACTTC.

This clone was seen a few times. The chain is built from TRBV6-5 and TRBJ2-7, with D possibly TRBD1 on 6 matching bases. Trimming stripped 2 bases from V and 7 bases from J, with 12 bases between. Germline V gene data show CDR1 as MNHEY and CDR2 as SVGAGI. CDR3 length: 13 amino acids. CDR3 DNA: TGTGCCAGCAGTTACGTGAGAGGGGGAGAGCAGTACGTC. This gives the protein CASSYVRGGEQYV.

The genes are TRBV11-1 and TRBJ2-3; no definite D call. CDR3 length: 12 residues. Trimming left V 7 bases short and J 1 base short, with 6 bases between. From germline, CDR1 is SGHAT and CDR2 FQDESV (reference sequence). As DNA, the CDR3 is TGTGCCAGCACAAGGGGCACAGATACGCAGTATTTT. Its protein product is CASTRGTDTQYF.

V is TRBV2 and J is TRBJ2-3, with 10 positions matching TRBD2. J was trimmed by 0 bases and V by 8 bases; bases with no gene match: 8. Germline CDR1 SNHLY, CDR2 FYNNEI. The CDR3 has 16 amino acids. This chain's CDR3 is CASAGPLAGSTDTQYF. The CDR3 nucleotides are TGTGCCAGCGCCGGCCCACTAGCGGGGAGCACAGATACGCAGTATTTT. Filled out from reference TRBV2 and TRBJ2-3, the complete variable domain reads EPEVTQTPSHQVTQMGQEVILRCVPISNHLYFYWYRQILGQKVEFLVSFYNNEISEKSEIFDDQFSVERPDGSNFTLKIRSTKLEDSAMYFCASAGPLAGSTDTQYFGPGTRLTVL.

This chain's CDR3 is CASSFLADNEQFF. As DNA, the CDR3 is TGCGCCAGCAGCTTTCTAGCGGACAATGAGCAGTTCTTC. The chain uses TRBV5-1 and TRBJ2-1, with 7 bases that match TRBD2. Trimming removed 2 bases from V and 5 bases from J; junction bases left unmatched: 1. This CDR3 is 13 amino acids long. The germline CDR1 and CDR2 sequences are SGHRS and YFSETQ.

V and J are TRBV25-1 and TRBJ2-3; no firm D call. V was cut by 1 base and J by 6 bases, with 17 bases left in between. CDR1 MGHDK and CDR2 SYGVNS come from the germline V gene. CDR3 length: 16 amino acids. CDR3 loop: CASSEFGTNLDDTQYF. The CDR3 bases are TGTGCCAGCAGTGAATTTGGTACTAACCTGGATGATACGCAGTATTTT.